This entry is about one T cell receptor (beta chain). Germline values: CDR1 KGHSH, CDR2 LQKENI. V shed 3 bases and J 7 bases; nucleotides not matched to a gene: 8. The CDR3 has 15 amino acids. The data were taken from a study of OX40 agonist ivuxolimab in advanced cancers. Using immunoSEQ multiplex PCR, the repertoire was profiled, and TCRdb retains in-frame clones only, with some absent. The sample lists tens of thousands of clones; around nine tenths were seen once. Sequenced material: CD4+ or CD8+ T cells sorted from blood, taken in a trial of the OX40 agonist ivuxolimab. The V call is TRBV18, the J call TRBJ2-7; 11 nucleotides agree with TRBD1. The clonotype comes from an adult with an advanced solid tumor such as melanoma, head and neck, liver or kidney cancer. CDR3 coding DNA: TGTGCCAGCTCACCGGCGGGACAGGGGGGGAGTGAGCAGTACTTC. Translated, it gives CASSPAGQGGSEQYF.